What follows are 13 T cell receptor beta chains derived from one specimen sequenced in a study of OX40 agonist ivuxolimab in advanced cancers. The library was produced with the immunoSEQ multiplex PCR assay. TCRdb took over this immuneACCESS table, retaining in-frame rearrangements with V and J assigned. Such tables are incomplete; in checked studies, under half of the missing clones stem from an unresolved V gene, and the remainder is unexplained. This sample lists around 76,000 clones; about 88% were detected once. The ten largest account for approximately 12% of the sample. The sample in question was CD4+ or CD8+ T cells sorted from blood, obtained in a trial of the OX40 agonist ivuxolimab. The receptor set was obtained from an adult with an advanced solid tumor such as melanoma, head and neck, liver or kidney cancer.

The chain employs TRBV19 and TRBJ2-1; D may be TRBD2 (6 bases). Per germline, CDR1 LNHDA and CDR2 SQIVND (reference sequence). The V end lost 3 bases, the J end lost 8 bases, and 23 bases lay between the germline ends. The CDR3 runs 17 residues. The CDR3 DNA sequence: TGTGCCAGTAGTATCGTAGCAGGGCCCGGGTCGGGGGATGAGCAGTTCTTC. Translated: CASSIVAGPGSGDEQFF.

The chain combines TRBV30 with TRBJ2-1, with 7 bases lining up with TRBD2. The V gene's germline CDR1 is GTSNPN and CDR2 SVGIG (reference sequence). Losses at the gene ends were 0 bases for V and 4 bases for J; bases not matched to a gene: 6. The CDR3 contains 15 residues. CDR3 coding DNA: TGTGCCTGGAGTGTCAGGGAGGGAATGTACAATGAGCAGTTCTTC. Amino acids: CAWSVREGMYNEQFF.

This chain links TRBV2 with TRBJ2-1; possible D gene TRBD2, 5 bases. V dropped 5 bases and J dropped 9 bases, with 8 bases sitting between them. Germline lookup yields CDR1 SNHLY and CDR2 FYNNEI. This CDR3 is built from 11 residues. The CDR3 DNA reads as TGTGCCAGCAGTCGTGAGGGTGAGCAGTTCTTC. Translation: CASSREGEQFF.

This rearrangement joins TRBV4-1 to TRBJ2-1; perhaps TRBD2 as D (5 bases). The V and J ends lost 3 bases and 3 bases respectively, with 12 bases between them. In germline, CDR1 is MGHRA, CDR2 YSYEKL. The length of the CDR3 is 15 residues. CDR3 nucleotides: TGCGCCAGCAGCCAGGATTTACTAGACTACAATGAGCAGTTCTTC. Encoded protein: CASSQDLLDYNEQFF.

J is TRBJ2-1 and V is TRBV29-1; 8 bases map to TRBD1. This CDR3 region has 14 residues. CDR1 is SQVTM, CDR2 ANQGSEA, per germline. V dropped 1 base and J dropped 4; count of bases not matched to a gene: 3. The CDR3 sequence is CSVEVQGAYNEQFF. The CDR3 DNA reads TGCAGCGTTGAAGTCCAGGGGGCTTACAATGAGCAGTTCTTC.

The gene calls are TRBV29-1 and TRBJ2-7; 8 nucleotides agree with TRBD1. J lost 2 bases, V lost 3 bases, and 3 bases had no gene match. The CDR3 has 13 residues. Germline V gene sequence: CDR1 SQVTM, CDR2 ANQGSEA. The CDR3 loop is CSVDGQGTYEQYF. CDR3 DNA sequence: TGCAGCGTTGATGGACAGGGTACCTACGAGCAGTACTTC.

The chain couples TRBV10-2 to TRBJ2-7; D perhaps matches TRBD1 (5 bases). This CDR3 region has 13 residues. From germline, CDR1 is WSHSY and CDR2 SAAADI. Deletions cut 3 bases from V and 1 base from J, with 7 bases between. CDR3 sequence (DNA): TGCGCCAGCAGTGACAGGGATTCCTACGAGCAGTACTTC. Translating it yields CASSDRDSYEQYF.

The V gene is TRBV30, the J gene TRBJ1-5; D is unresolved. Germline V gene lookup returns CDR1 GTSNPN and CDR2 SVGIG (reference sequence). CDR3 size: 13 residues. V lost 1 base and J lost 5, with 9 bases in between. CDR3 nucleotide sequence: TGTGCCTGGAGTGCTTGGGTTGATCAGCCCCAGCATTTT. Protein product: CAWSAWVDQPQHF.

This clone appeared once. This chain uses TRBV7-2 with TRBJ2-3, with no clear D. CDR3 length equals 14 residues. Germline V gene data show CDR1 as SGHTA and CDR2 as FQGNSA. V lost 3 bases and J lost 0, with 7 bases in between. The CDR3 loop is CASSFGGSTDTQYF. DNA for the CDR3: TGTGCCAGCAGCTTTGGCGGTAGCACAGATACGCAGTATTTT.

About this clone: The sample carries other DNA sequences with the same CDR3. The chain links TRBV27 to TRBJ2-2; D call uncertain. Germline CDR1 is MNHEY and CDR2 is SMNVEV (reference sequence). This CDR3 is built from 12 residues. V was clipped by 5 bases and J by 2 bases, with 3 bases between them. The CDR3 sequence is CASSPNTGELFF. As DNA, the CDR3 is TGTGCCAGCAGTCCAAACACCGGGGAGCTGTTTTTT.

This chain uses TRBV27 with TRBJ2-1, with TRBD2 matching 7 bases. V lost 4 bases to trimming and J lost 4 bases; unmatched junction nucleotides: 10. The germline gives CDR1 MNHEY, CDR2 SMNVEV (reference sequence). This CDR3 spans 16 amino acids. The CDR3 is CASSSPVSGAYNEQFF. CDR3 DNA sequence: TGTGCCAGCAGTTCGCCCGTGAGCGGGGCTTACAATGAGCAGTTCTTC.

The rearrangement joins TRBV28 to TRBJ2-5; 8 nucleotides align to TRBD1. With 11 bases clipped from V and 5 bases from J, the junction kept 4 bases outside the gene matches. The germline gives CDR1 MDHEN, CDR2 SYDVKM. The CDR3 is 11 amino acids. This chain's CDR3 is CASTGDETQYF. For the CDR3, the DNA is TGTGCCTCGACAGGGGATGAGACCCAGTACTTC.

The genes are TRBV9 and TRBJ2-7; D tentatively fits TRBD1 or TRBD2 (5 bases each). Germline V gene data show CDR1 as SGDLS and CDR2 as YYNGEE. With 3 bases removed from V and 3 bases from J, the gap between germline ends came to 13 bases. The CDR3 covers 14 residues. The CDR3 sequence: CASSARDGYYEQYF. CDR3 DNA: TGTGCCAGCAGCGCAAGGGACGGTTACTACGAGCAGTACTTC.